This passage covers 3 T cell receptor beta chains from one sample sequenced in a study of T-cell reconstitution after alpha-beta-depleted transplantation in children. Using unique molecular identifiers, the investigators prepared the TCRbeta library. TCRdb reanalysed the PCR reads using MiXCR and keeps one entry per CDR3 protein. The sample carries a few hundred thousand distinct CDR3 sequences, 25% to 30% recorded once. The starting material was PBMCs, obtained before TCRalphabeta/CD19-depleted stem cell transplant. Every receptor here comes from a boy under three years old with Wiskott-Aldrich syndrome, due to receive a stem cell transplant.

This chain connects TRBV9 to TRBJ2-5; TRBD1 matches 7 bases. CDR3 length: 14 amino acids. The V segment lost 3 bases and the J segment 1 base; nucleotides outside the gene matches: 3. CDR1 is SGDLS and CDR2 is YYNGEE in the germline V gene. Here the CDR3 DNA reads TGTGCCAGCAGCGCCGGGGACAGCCAAGAGACCCAGTACTTC. This translates into CASSAGDSQETQYF.

The chain's CDR3 is CSAPGGGNTEAFF. The CDR3 DNA reads as TGCAGTGCTCCAGGGGGCGGGAACACTGAAGCTTTCTTT. The chain couples TRBV20-1 to TRBJ1-1; TRBD1 aligns across 8 bases. Germline V gene lookup returns CDR1 DFQATT and CDR2 SNEGSKA (reference sequence). V gave up 5 bases and J gave up 1 base; unmatched junction bases: 3. This CDR3 contains 13 residues.

This clonotype was counted ten times or more. J is TRBJ2-7 and V is TRBV5-1, with D unclear. Trimming removed 0 bases from V and 3 bases from J, with 7 bases in between. CDR1 and CDR2 (germline): SGHRS, YFSETQ. The CDR3 is 13 amino acids. The CDR3 loop reads CASSLVGVYEQYF. CDR3 nucleotide sequence: TGCGCCAGCAGCTTGGTTGGGGTCTACGAGCAGTACTTC.